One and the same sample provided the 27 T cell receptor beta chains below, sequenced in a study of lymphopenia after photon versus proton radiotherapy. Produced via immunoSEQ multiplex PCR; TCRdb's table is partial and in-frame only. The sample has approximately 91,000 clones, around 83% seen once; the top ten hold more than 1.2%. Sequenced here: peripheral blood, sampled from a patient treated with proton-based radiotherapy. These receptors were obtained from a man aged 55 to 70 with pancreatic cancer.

The CDR3 reads CASSTRTSLLSYEQYF. As DNA, the CDR3 is TGTGCCAGCAGCACGCGGACTAGCTTACTCTCCTACGAGCAGTACTTC. This chain connects TRBV7-2 to TRBJ2-7; 8 bases map to TRBD2. J lost 0 bases, V lost 5 bases, and 9 bases had no gene match. Germline-derived CDR1 and CDR2 are SGHTA and FQGNSA. The CDR3 length is 16 residues.

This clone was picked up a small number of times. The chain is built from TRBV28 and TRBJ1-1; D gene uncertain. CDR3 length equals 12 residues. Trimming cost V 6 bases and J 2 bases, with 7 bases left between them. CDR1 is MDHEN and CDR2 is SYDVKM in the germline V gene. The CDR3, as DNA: TGTGCCAGCAGCTCGAGTAACACTGAAGCTTTCTTT. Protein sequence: CASSSSNTEAFF.

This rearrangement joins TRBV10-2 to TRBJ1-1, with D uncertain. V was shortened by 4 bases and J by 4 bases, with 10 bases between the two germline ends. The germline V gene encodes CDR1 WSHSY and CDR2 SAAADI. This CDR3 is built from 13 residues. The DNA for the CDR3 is TGCGCCAGCAGTGTCAGTTCAGGCACTGAAGCTTTCTTT. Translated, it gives CASSVSSGTEAFF.

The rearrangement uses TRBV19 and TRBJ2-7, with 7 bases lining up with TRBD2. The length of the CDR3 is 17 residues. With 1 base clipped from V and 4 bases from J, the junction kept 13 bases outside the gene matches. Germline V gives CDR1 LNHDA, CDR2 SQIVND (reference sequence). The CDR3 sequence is CASSIGAEGLSGYEQYF. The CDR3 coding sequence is TGTGCCAGTAGTATAGGGGCAGAGGGACTATCGGGATACGAGCAGTACTTC.

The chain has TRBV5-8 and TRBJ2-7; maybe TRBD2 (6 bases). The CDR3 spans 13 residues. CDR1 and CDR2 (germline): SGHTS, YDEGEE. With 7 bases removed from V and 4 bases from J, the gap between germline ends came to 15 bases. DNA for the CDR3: TGTGCCAGCGACTCGCGGGGCTTATACGAGCAGTACTTC. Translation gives CASDSRGLYEQYF.

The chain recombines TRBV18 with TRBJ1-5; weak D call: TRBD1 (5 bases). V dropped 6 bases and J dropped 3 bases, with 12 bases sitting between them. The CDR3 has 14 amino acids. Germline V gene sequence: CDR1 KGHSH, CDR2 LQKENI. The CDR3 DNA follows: TGTGCCAGCTCTCCAACAGGAAACAATCAGCCCCAGCATTTT. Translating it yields CASSPTGNNQPQHF.

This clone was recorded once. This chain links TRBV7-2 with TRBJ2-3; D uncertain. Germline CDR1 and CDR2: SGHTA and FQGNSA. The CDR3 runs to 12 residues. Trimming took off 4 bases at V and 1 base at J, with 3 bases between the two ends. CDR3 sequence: CASSSRTDTQYF. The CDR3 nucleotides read TGTGCCAGCAGCTCCCGCACAGATACGCAGTATTTT.

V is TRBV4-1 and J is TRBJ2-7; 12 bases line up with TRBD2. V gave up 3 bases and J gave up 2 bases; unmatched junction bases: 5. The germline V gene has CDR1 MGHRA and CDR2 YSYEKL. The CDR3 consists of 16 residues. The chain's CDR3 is CASSQTSGSPPYEQYF. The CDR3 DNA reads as TGCGCCAGCAGCCAGACTAGCGGGAGTCCTCCCTACGAGCAGTACTTC.

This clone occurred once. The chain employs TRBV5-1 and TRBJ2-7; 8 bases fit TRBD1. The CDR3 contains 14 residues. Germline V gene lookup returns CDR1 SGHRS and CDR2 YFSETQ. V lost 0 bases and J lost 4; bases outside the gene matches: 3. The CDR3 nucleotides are TGCGCCAGCAGCTTGGACAGGGGGAGTTACGAGCAGTACTTC. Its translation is CASSLDRGSYEQYF.

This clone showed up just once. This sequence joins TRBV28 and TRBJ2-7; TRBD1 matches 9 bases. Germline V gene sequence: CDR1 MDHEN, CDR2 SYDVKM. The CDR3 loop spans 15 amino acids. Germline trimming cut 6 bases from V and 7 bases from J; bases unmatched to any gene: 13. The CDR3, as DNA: TGTGCCAGCAGAGCTACGGGACAGGGTTTGAAAGAGCAGTACTTC. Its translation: CASRATGQGLKEQYF.

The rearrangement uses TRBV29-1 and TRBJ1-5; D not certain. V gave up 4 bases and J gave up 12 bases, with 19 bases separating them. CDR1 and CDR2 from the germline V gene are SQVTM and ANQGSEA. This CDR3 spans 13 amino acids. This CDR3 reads CSVASGSGKYQHF. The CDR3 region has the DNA TGCAGCGTTGCCTCGGGGTCGGGTAAATACCAGCATTTT.

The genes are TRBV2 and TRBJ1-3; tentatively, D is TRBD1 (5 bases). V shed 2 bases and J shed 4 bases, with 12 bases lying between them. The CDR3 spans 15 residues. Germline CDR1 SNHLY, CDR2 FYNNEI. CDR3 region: CASSEHRTYGNTIYF. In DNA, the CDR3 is TGTGCCAGCAGTGAACACAGGACGTACGGAAACACCATATATTTT.

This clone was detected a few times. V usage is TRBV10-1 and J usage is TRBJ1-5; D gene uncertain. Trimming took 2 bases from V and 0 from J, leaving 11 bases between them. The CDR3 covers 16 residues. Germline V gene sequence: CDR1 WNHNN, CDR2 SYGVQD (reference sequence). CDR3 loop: CASSEISGYSNQPQHF. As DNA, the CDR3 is TGCGCCAGCAGTGAGATATCGGGTTATAGCAATCAGCCCCAGCATTTT.

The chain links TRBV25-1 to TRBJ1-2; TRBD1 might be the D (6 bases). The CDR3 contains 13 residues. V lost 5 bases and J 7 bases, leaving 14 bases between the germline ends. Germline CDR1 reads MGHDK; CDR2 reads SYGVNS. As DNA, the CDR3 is TGTGCCAGCAGTCTTCTGGGGGCGGGTGGCTACACCTTC. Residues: CASSLLGAGGYTF.

CDR3 region: CSVFGVSEAFF. The DNA of the CDR3 is TGCAGCGTTTTTGGGGTCAGCGAGGCTTTCTTT. The chain carries TRBV29-1 and TRBJ1-1, with unresolved D. With 5 bases removed from V and 11 bases from J, the gap between germline ends came to 15 bases. The CDR3 has 11 amino acids. The germline V gene has CDR1 SQVTM and CDR2 ANQGSEA.

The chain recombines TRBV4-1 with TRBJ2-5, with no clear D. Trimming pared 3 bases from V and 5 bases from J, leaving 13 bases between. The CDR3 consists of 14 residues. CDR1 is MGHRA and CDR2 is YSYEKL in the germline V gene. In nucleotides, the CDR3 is TGCGCCAGCAGCCATCTCAGAAGTCACGAGACCCAGTACTTC. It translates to CASSHLRSHETQYF.

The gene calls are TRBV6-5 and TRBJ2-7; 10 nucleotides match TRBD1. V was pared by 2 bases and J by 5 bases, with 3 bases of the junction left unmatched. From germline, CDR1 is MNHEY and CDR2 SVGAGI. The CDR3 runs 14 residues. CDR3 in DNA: TGTGCCAGCAGTTACGGCGACAGGGGGCACGAGCAGTACTTC. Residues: CASSYGDRGHEQYF.

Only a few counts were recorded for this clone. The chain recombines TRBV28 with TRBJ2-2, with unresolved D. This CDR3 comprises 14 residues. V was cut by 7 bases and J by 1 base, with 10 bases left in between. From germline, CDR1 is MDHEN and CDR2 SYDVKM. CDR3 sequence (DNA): TGTGCCAGCAAACCCGTGGTGAACACCGGGGAGCTGTTTTTT. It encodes CASKPVVNTGELFF.

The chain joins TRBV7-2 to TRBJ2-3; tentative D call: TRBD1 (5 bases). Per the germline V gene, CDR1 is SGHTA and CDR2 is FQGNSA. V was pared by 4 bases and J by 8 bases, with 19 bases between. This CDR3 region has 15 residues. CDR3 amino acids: CASSSGSTQQGTQYF. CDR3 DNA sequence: TGTGCCAGCAGCTCCGGATCGACCCAGCAGGGTACGCAGTATTTT.

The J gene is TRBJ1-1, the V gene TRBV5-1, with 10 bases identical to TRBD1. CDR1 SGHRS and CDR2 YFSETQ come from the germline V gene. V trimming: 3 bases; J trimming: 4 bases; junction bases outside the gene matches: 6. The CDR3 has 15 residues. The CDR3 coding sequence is TGCGCCAGCAGCTCGTCGGGACAGGGGTTCACTGAAGCTTTCTTT. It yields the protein CASSSSGQGFTEAFF.

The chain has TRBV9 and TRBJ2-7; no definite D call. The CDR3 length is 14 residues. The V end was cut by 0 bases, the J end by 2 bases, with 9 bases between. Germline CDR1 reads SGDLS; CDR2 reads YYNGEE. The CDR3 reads CASSVDQLAYEQYF. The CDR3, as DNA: TGTGCCAGCAGCGTAGATCAGCTTGCCTACGAGCAGTACTTC.

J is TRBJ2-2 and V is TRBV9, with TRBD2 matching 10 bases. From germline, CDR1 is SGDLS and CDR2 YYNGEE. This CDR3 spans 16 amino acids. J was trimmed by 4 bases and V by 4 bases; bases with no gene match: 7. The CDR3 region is CASSPLAGGSTGELFF. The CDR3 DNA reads TGTGCCAGCAGCCCTTTAGCGGGAGGCTCCACCGGGGAGCTGTTTTTT.

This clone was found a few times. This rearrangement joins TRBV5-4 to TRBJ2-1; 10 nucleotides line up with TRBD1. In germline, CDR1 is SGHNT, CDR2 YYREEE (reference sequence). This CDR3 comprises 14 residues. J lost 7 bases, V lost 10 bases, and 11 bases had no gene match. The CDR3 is CAGSTGGGWNEQFF. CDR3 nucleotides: TGTGCCGGATCGACAGGGGGCGGATGGAATGAGCAGTTCTTC. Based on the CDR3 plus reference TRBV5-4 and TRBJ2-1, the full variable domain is ETGVTQSPTHLIKTRGQQVTLRCSSQSGHNTVSWYQQALGQGPQFIFQYYREEENGRGNFPPRFSGLQFPNYSSELNVNALELDDSALYLCAGSTGGGWNEQFFGPGTRLTVL.

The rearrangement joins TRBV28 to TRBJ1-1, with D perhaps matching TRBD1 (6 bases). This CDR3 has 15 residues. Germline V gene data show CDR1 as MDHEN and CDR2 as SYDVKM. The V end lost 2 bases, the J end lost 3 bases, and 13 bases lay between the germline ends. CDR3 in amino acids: CASSLRGARDTEAFF. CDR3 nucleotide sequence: TGTGCCAGCAGTTTACGGGGGGCGCGGGACACTGAAGCTTTCTTT.

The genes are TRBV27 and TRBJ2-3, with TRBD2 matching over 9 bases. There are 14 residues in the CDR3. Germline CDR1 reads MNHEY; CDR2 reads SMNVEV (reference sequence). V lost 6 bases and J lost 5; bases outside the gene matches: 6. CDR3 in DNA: TGTGCCAGCAGCTTTGTAGCGGGAGTAGATACGCAGTATTTT. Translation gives CASSFVAGVDTQYF.

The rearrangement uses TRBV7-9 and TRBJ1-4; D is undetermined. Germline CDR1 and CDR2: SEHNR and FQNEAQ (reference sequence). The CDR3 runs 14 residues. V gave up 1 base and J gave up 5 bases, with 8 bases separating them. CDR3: CASSLGHGNEKLFF. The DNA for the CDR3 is TGTGCCAGCAGCTTAGGACACGGGAATGAAAAACTGTTTTTT.

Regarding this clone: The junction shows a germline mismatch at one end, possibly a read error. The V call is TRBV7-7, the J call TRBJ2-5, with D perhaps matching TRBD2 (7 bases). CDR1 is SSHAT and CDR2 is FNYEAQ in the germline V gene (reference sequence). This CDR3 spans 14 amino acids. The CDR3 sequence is CASSLAGRGETQYF. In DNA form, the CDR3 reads TGTGCTAGCAGTTTAGCGGGCAGGGGAGAGACCCAGTACTTC.